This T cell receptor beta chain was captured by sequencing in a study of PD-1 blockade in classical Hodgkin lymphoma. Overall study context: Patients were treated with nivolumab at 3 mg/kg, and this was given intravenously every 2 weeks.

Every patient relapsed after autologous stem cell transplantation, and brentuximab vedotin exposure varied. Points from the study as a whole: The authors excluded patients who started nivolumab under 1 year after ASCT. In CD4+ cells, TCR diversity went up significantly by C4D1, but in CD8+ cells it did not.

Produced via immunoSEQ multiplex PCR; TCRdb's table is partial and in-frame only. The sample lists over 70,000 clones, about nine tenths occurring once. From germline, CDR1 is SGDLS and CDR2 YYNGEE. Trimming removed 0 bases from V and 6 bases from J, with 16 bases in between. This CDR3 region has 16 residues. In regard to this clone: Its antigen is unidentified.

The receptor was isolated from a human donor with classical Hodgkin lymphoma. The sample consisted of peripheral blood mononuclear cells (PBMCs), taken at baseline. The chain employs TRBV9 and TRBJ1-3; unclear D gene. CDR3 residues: CASSVGGPLRSNTIYF. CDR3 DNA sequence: TGTGCCAGCAGCGTAGGCGGACCGCTACGTTCAAACACCATATATTTT.